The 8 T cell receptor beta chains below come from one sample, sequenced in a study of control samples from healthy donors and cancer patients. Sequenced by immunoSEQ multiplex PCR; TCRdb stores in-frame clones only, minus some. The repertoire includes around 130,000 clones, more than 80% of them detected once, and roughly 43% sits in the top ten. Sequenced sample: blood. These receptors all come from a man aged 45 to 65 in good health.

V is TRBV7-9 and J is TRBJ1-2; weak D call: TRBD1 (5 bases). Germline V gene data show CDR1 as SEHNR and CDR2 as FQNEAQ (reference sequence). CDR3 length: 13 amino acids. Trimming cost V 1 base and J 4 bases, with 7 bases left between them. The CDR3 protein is CASSLGQSYGYTF. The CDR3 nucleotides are TGTGCCAGCAGCTTAGGACAGTCCTATGGCTACACCTTC.

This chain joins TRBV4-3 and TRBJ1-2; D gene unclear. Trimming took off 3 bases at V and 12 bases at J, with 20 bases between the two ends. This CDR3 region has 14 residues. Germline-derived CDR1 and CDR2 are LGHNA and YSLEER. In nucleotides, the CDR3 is TGCGCCAGCAGCCAGCGCTACAAGGTCCCCGCACACACCTTC. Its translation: CASSQRYKVPAHTF.

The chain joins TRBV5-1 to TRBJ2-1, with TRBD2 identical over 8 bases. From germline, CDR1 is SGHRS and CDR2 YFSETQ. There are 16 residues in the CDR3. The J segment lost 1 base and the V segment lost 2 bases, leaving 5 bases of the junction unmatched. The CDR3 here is CASSLNAGGSYNEQFF. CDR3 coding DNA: TGCGCCAGCAGCTTAAATGCGGGGGGTTCCTACAATGAGCAGTTCTTC.

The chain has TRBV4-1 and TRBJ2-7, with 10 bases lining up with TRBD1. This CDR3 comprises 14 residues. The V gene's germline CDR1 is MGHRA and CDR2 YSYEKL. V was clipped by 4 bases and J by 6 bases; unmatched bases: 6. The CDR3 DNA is TGCGCCAGCAGCCCAGGGGACAGGGGAGGCGAGCAGTACTTC. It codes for CASSPGDRGGEQYF.

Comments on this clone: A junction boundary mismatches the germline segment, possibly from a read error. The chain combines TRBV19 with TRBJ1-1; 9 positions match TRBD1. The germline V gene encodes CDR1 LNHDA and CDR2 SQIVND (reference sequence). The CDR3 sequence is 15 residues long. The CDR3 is CASRIEQGANTEAFF. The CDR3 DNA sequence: TGTGCCAGTAGGATAGAACAGGGGGCGAACACTGAAGCTTTCTTT.

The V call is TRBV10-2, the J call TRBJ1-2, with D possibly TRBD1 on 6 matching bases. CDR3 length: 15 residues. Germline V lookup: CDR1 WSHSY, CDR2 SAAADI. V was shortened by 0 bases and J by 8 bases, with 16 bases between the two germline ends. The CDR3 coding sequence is TGCGCCAGCAGTGAGTCGCCGACAGGTAAAGGCGGCTACACCTTC. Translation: CASSESPTGKGGYTF.

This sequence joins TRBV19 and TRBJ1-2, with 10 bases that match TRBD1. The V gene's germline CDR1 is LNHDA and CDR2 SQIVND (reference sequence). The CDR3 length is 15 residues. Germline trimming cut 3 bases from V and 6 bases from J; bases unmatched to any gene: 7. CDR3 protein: CASSIRGTGENGYTF. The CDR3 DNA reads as TGTGCCAGTAGTATCCGCGGGACAGGGGAAAATGGCTACACCTTC.

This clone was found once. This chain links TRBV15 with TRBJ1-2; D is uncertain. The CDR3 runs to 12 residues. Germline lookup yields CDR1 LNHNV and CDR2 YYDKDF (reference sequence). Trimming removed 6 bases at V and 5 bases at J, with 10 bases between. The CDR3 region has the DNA TGTGCCACCAGTTCTGACGGTTATGGCTACACCTTC. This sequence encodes CATSSDGYGYTF.